A selection of T cell receptor beta chains follows, all from one sample in a study of chemoradiotherapy in HPV16-positive cancers. Some clones are missing from TCRdb's copy, which holds only in-frame ones; the method was immunoSEQ multiplex PCR. This table has tens of thousands of clones, about 89% appearing once. The sample here was blood, taken from a patient who underwent chemoradiotherapy. The receptors derive from a human donor with HPV-associated anogenital cancer. CDR3s include the opening cysteine and the closing phenylalanine or tryptophan. The D gene is left open where the match is weak. Size is omitted from some rows. Given values are once, few, many or a class for expanded clones.

V	D	size	J	CDR3	DNA
TRBV5-3	NA	NA	TRBJ2-5	CATTLFARTQYF	TGTGCCACTACATTATTTGCTCGTACCCAGTACTTC
TRBV5-1	TRBD2	NA	TRBJ2-1	CASSSSGNSYNEQFF	TGCGCCAGCAGCTCGAGCGGGAATTCCTACAATGAGCAGTTCTTC
TRBV5-1	NA	NA	TRBJ2-6	CASSLLVGEANVLTF	TGCGCCAGCAGCCTGTTGGTGGGAGAGGCCAACGTCCTGACTTTC
TRBV5-1	NA	NA	TRBJ1-2	CASSPMLGSRGGYTF	TGCGCCAGCAGCCCCATGCTAGGGTCAAGGGGAGGCTACACCTTC
TRBV9	NA	few	TRBJ1-2	CASSALGANYGYTF	TGTGCCAGCAGCGCCCTAGGAGCAAACTATGGCTACACCTTC
TRBV9	NA	once	TRBJ2-5	CASSVTGEETQYF	TGTGCCAGCAGCGTAACGGGGGAAGAGACCCAGTACTTC
TRBV7-9	NA	NA	TRBJ1-1	CASSKDGWSTEAFF	TGTGCCAGCAGCAAGGATGGTTGGAGCACTGAAGCTTTCTTT
TRBV30	NA	few	TRBJ2-7	CAWGRWDGGPYEQYF	TGTGCCTGGGGAAGGTGGGACGGGGGCCCCTACGAGCAGTACTTC
TRBV19	NA	few	TRBJ1-5	CASSETGHQPQHF	TGTGCCAGTAGTGAAACAGGGCATCAGCCCCAGCATTTT
TRBV30	TRBD1	NA	TRBJ2-7	CAWSSGTGAGQYF	TGTGCCTGGAGCTCGGGGACAGGGGCCGGGCAGTACTTC
TRBV4-2	NA	NA	TRBJ1-4	CASSYPPPATNEKLFF	TGTGCCAGCAGCTATCCACCCCCTGCAACTAATGAAAAACTGTTTTTT
TRBV7-9	TRBD1	NA	TRBJ1-1	CASTSTGGGEAFF	TGTGCCAGCACCTCAACAGGGGGCGGTGAAGCTTTCTTT
TRBV9	NA	NA	TRBJ1-2	CASSVEEGEHGYTF	TGTGCCAGCAGCGTAGAAGAGGGGGAACATGGCTACACCTTC
TRBV30	NA	NA	TRBJ2-7	CAWSPPGHTYEQYF	TGTGCCTGGAGCCCCCCGGGACACACCTACGAGCAGTACTTC
TRBV30	NA	NA	TRBJ2-6	CACGGVGANVLTF	TGTGCCTGTGGAGGGGTCGGGGCCAACGTCCTGACTTTC
TRBV5-1	TRBD1	NA	TRBJ2-7	CASSFSEGAHEQYF	TGCGCCAGCAGCTTCTCTGAGGGGGCTCACGAGCAGTACTTC
TRBV6-6	TRBD2	NA	TRBJ2-7	CATSGTSGRISYEQYF	TGTGCCACATCCGGGACTAGCGGGAGGATCTCCTACGAGCAGTACTTC
TRBV29-1	NA	NA	TRBJ2-3	CSVEGRGASTDTQYF	TGCAGCGTTGAAGGCCGGGGGGCGAGCACAGATACGCAGTATTTT
TRBV7-9	NA	NA	TRBJ2-2	CASSLGRLELFF	TGTGCCAGCAGCTTGGGACGTCTGGAGCTGTTTTTT
TRBV4-1	NA	few	TRBJ2-2	CASSQGGTGELFF	TGCGCCAGCAGCCAAGGGGGCACCGGGGAGCTGTTTTTT
TRBV9	TRBD1	NA	TRBJ1-3	CASSLRQGTSGNTIYF	TGTGCCAGCAGCTTGAGACAGGGGACCTCTGGAAACACCATATATTTT
TRBV10-1	NA	NA	TRBJ2-2	CASSSLGYGGELFF	TGCGCCAGCAGTAGTCTGGGATATGGCGGGGAGCTGTTTTTT
TRBV7-9	TRBD1	NA	TRBJ2-5	CAAGTGFQETQYF	TGTGCCGCAGGGACAGGGTTCCAAGAGACCCAGTACTTC
TRBV10-3	NA	NA	TRBJ2-2	CAISESGVITGELFF	TGTGCCATCAGTGAGTCCGGAGTTATCACCGGGGAGCTGTTTTTT
TRBV6-5	NA	NA	TRBJ1-4	CASSYQGSTNEKLFF	TGTGCCAGCAGTTACCAGGGGTCAACTAATGAAAAACTGTTTTTT
TRBV7-2	NA	once	TRBJ2-1	CASSFRGSSYNEQFF	TGTGCCAGCAGCTTTCGAGGCAGCTCCTACAATGAGCAGTTCTTC
TRBV7-6	NA	NA	TRBJ2-7	CASSLALGGYEQYF	TGTGCCAGCAGCTTAGCGTTGGGGGGTTACGAGCAGTACTTC
TRBV5-1	TRBD2	NA	TRBJ2-1	CASAPSGSYNEQFF	TGCGCCAGCGCTCCTAGCGGGAGCTACAATGAGCAGTTCTTC
TRBV5-6	NA	NA	TRBJ2-1	CASNRWEGGSEQFF	TGTGCCAGCAACCGGTGGGAGGGGGGCAGTGAGCAGTTCTTC
TRBV5-1	TRBD1	NA	TRBJ2-7	CASSFYGTGVVHEQYF	TGCGCCAGCAGCTTCTACGGTACAGGGGTGGTTCACGAGCAGTACTTC
TRBV28	TRBD2	NA	TRBJ2-7	CASSSPGGGAYEQYF	TGTGCCAGCAGTTCCCCCGGGGGGGGCGCCTACGAGCAGTACTTC
TRBV18	TRBD1	NA	TRBJ1-2	CASSPRGQDGYTF	TGTGCCAGCTCCCCCAGGGGGCAGGATGGCTACACCTTC
TRBV4-1	NA	NA	TRBJ2-6	CASSQGTGANVLTF	TGCGCCAGCAGCCAAGGAACGGGGGCCAACGTCCTGACTTTC
TRBV5-5	NA	NA	TRBJ2-1	CASSPQTSSYNEQFF	TGTGCCAGCAGCCCCCAGACAAGTTCCTACAATGAGCAGTTCTTC
TRBV11-3	NA	NA	TRBJ1-5	CASSSPRGVGNQPQHF	TGTGCCAGCAGCTCACCCCGGGGGGTGGGGAATCAGCCCCAGCATTTT
TRBV29-1	TRBD1	NA	TRBJ2-7	CSVVGQRQYEQYF	TGCAGCGTTGTGGGACAGAGACAATACGAGCAGTACTTC
TRBV12-5	TRBD1	NA	TRBJ2-5	CASGFVGQGAGGETQYF	TGTGCTAGTGGTTTCGTGGGACAGGGGGCTGGGGGAGAGACCCAGTACTTC
TRBV2	NA	NA	TRBJ1-2	CASSVDGTNYGYTF	TGTGCCAGCAGTGTTGACGGAACAAACTATGGCTACACCTTC
TRBV7-3	TRBD2	NA	TRBJ2-3	CASSSGGPTDTQYF	TGTGCCAGCAGTAGCGGGGGGCCCACAGATACGCAGTATTTT
TRBV19	TRBD1	NA	TRBJ1-5	CASSGDRDQPQHF	TGTGCCAGTAGCGGGGACAGGGATCAGCCCCAGCATTTT
TRBV11-3	NA	NA	TRBJ2-7	CASSRGETYEQYF	TGTGCCAGCAGCAGAGGGGAAACCTACGAGCAGTACTTC
TRBV20-1	NA	NA	TRBJ2-7	CSARPWVEQYF	TGCAGTGCTAGGCCGTGGGTCGAGCAGTACTTC
TRBV27	NA	few	TRBJ2-3	CASSLNRDSPPTDTQYF	TGTGCCAGCAGTTTAAACCGGGACTCCCCTCCCACAGATACGCAGTATTTT
TRBV6-1	TRBD1	NA	TRBJ1-5	CASSETGWHQPQHF	TGTGCCAGCAGCGAGACAGGGTGGCATCAGCCCCAGCATTTT
TRBV6-5	TRBD1	once	TRBJ2-7	CASSTGTGVGEQYF	TGTGCCAGCAGTACCGGGACAGGGGTAGGGGAGCAGTACTTC
TRBV28	TRBD2	once	TRBJ2-4	CASSNYLAGGPENIQYF	TGTGCCAGCAGTAACTATCTAGCGGGAGGGCCCGAAAACATTCAGTACTTC
TRBV20-1	NA	NA	TRBJ2-1	CSAKVPEQFF	TGCAGTGCTAAAGTACCCGAGCAGTTCTTC
TRBV7-9	NA	NA	TRBJ1-1	CASSPPGATNTEAFF	TGTGCCAGCAGCCCCCCGGGGGCCACGAACACTGAAGCTTTCTTT
TRBV7-8	NA	NA	TRBJ1-5	CASSLAPRHSNQPQHF	TGTGCCAGCAGCTTAGCCCCCCGGCATAGCAATCAGCCCCAGCATTTT
TRBV4-1	NA	NA	TRBJ2-6	CASSQAAGPSGANVLTF	TGCGCCAGCAGCCAGGCTGCAGGCCCCTCTGGGGCCAACGTCCTGACTTTC
TRBV7-9	NA	NA	TRBJ2-7	CASSVGRGSYEQYF	TGTGCCAGCAGCGTAGGACGGGGCTCCTACGAGCAGTACTTC
TRBV2	TRBD2	NA	TRBJ2-1	CASSERTTSGGPFF	TGTGCCAGCAGTGAACGTACAACTAGCGGAGGCCCGTTCTTC
TRBV5-1	TRBD2	NA	TRBJ2-4	CASSPGGANIQYF	TGCGCCAGCAGCCCGGGGGGAGCGAACATTCAGTACTTC
TRBV7-9	TRBD2	NA	TRBJ2-5	CASSLGLAGVKTQYF	TGTGCCAGCAGCTTAGGACTAGCGGGGGTTAAGACCCAGTACTTC
TRBV4-2	TRBD1	NA	TRBJ2-7	CASSQASGQGREQYF	TGTGCCAGCAGCCAAGCCAGTGGACAGGGTCGAGAGCAGTACTTC
TRBV29-1	NA	NA	TRBJ2-7	CSVEIGPAYEQYF	TGCAGCGTTGAAATTGGGCCAGCCTACGAGCAGTACTTC
TRBV5-1	TRBD1	NA	TRBJ1-1	CASSLDGTGRVEAFF	TGCGCCAGCAGCTTGGACGGGACAGGGCGGGTTGAAGCTTTCTTT
TRBV4-2	NA	NA	TRBJ2-3	CASSQVYRLEDTDTQYF	TGTGCCAGCAGCCAAGTTTATCGACTAGAAGACACAGATACGCAGTATTTT
TRBV27	NA	NA	TRBJ2-2	CASKLSTQNTGELFF	TGTGCCAGCAAGCTCAGCACTCAGAACACCGGGGAGCTGTTTTTT
TRBV7-8	TRBD1	NA	TRBJ1-5	CASSLDNRGLSNQPQHF	TGTGCCAGCAGCTTGGATAACAGGGGGCTGAGCAATCAGCCCCAGCATTTT